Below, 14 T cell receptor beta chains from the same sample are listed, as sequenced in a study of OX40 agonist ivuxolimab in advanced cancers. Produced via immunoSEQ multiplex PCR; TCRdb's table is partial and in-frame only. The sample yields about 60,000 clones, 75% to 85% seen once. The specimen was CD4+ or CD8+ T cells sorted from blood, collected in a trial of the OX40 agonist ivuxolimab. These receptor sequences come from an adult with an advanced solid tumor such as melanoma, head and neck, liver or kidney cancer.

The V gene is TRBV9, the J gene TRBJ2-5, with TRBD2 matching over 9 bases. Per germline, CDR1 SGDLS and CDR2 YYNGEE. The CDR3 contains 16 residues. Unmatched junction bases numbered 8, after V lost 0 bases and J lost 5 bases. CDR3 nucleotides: TGTGCCAGCAGCGTAGTCGGGACTAGCTTTTTGGAGACCCAGTACTTC. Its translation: CASSVVGTSFLETQYF.

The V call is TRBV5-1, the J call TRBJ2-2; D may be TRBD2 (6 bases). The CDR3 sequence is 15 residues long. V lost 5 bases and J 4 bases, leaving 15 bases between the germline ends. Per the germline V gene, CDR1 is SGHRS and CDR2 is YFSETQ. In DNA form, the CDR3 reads TGCGCCAGCAGATCAGGCGGGGTGGGCACCGGGGAGCTGTTTTTT. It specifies CASRSGGVGTGELFF.

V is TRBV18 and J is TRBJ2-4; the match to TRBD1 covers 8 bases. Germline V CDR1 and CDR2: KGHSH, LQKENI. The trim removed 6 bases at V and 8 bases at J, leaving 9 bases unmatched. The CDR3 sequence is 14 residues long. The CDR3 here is CASSPRQGADIQYF. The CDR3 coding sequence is TGTGCCAGCTCCCCCCGGCAGGGGGCAGACATTCAGTACTTC.

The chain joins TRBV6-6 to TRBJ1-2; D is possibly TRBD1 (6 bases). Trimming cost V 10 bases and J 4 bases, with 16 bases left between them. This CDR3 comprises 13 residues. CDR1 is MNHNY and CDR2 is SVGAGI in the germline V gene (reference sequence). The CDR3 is CATGGGRLYGYTF. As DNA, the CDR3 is TGTGCCACCGGGGGGGGCAGACTCTATGGCTACACCTTC.

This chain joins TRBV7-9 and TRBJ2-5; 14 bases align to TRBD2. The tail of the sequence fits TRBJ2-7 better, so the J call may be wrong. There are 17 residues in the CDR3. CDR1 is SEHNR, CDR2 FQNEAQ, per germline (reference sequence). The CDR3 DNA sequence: TGTGCCAGCAGCCGAGGGACTAGCGGGAGTCGTGGCTACGAGCAGTACTTC. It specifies CASSRGTSGSRGYEQYF.

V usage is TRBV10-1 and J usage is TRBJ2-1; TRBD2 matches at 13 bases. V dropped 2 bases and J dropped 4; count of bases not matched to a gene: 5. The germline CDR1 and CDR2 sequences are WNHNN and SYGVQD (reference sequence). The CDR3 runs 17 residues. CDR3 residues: CASSEGTSGTGYNEQFF. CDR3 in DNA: TGCGCCAGCAGTGAGGGGACTAGCGGGACGGGTTACAATGAGCAGTTCTTC.

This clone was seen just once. CDR3 sequence (DNA): TGCAGCGTTGATGATCGGGGGGGACAGGGCCCCCATACGCAGTATTTT. Its protein is CSVDDRGGQGPHTQYF. The genes are TRBV29-1 and TRBJ2-3; D might be TRBD1 (9 bases). Germline V gene sequence: CDR1 SQVTM, CDR2 ANQGSEA. The CDR3 is 16 residues long. V was cut by 3 bases and J by 7 bases, with 23 bases left in between.

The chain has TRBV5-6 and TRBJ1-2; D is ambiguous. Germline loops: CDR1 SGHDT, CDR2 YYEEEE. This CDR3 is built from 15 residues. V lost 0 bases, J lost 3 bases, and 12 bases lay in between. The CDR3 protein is CASSLAMTGDYGYTF. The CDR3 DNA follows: TGTGCCAGCAGCTTGGCCATGACGGGAGACTATGGCTACACCTTC.

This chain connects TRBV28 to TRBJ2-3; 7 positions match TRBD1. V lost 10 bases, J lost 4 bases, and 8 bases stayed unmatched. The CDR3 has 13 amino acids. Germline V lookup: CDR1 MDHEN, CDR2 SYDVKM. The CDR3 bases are TGTGCCATACAGACAGGGTTGTCAGATACGCAGTATTTT. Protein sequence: CAIQTGLSDTQYF.

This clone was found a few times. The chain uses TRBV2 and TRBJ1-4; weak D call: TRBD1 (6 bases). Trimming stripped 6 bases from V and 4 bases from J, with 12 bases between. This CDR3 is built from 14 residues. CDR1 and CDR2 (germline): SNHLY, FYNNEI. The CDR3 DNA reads TGTGCCAGCAGAAAGGACAGAATTAATGAAAAACTGTTTTTT. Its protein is CASRKDRINEKLFF.

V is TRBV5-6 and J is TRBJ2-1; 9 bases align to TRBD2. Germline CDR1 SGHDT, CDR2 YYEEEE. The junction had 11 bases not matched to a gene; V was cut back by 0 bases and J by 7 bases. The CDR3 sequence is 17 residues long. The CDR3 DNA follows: TGTGCCAGCAGCTTGGGGAGCGGGAGGTCGACGGGGAATGAGCAGTTCTTC. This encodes CASSLGSGRSTGNEQFF.

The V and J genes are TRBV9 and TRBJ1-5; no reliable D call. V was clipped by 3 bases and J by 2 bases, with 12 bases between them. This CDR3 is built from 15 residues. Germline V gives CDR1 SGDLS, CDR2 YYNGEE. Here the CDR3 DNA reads TGTGCCAGCAGCGCCGGCCCCCGTGGCAATCAGCCCCAGCATTTT. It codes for CASSAGPRGNQPQHF. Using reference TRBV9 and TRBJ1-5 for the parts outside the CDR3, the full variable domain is DSGVTQTPKHLITATGQRVTLRCSPRSGDLSVYWYQQSLDQGLQFLIQYYNGEERAKGNILERFSAQQFPDLHSELNLSSLELGDSALYFCASSAGPRGNQPQHFGDGTRLSIL.

CDR3 in DNA: TGTGCCAGCAGCGTAGGCCTAGGGCTGGGGGAGACCCAGTACTTC. Translating it yields CASSVGLGLGETQYF. This chain joins TRBV9 and TRBJ2-5; D gene ambiguous. CDR1 is SGDLS, CDR2 YYNGEE, per germline. Trimming stripped 0 bases from V and 5 bases from J, with 14 bases between. The CDR3 contains 15 residues.

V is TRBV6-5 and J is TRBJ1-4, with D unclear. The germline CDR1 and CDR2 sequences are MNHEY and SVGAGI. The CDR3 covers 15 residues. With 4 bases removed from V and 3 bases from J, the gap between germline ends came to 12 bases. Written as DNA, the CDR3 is TGTGCCAGCAGTTTCAACGGGAGGTCTAATGAAAAACTGTTTTTT. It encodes CASSFNGRSNEKLFF.